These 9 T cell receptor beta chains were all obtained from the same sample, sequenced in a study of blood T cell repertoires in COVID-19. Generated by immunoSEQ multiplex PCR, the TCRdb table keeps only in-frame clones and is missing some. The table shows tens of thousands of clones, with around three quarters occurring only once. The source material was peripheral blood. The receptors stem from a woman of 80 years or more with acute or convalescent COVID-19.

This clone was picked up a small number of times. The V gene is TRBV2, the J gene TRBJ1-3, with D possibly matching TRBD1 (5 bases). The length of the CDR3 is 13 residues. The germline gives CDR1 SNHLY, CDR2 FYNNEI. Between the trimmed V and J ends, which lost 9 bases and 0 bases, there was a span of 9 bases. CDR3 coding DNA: TGTGCCAGGAGACAGAGCTCTGGAAACACCATATATTTT. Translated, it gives CARRQSSGNTIYF.

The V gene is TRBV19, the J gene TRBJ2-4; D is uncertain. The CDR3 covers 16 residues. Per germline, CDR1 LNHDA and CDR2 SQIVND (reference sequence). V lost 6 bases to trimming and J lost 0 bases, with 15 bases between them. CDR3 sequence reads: CASSHGSGLAKNIQYF. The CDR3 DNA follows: TGTGCCAGTAGCCACGGCTCAGGCCTAGCCAAAAACATTCAGTACTTC.

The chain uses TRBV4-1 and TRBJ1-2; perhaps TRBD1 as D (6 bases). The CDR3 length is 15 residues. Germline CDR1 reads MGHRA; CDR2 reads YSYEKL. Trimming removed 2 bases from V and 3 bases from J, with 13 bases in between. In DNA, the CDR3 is TGCGCCAGCAGCCAACCGGGACAAGGGGACTATGGCTACACCTTC. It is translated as CASSQPGQGDYGYTF.

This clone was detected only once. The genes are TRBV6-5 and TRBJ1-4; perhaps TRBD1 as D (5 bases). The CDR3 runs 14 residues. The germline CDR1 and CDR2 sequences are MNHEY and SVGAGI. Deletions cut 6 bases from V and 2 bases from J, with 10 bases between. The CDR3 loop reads CASRLGGTNEKLFF. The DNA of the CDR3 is TGTGCCAGCAGACTCGGGGGGACTAATGAAAAACTGTTTTTT.

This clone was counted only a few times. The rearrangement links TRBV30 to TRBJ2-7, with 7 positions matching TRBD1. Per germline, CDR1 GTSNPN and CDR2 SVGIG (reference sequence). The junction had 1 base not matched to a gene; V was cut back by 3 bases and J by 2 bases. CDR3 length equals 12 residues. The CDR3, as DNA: TGTGCCTGGAGCCAGGGGGCCTACGAGCAGTACTTC. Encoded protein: CAWSQGAYEQYF. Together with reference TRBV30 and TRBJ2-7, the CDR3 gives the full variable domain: SQTIHQWPATLVQPVGSPLSLECTVEGTSNPNLYWYRQAAGRGLQLLFYSVGIGQISSEVPQNLSASRPQDRQFILSSKKLLLSDSGFYLCAWSQGAYEQYFGPGTRLTVT.

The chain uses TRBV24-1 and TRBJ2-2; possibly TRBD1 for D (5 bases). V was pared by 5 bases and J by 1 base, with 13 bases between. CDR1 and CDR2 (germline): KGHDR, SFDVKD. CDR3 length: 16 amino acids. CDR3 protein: CATSAVDSQNTGELFF. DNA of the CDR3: TGTGCCACCAGTGCCGTTGACAGCCAGAACACCGGGGAGCTGTTTTTT.

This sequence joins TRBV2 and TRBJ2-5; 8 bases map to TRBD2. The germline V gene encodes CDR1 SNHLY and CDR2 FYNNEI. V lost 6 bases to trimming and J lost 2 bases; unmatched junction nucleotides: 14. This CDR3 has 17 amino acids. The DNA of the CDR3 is TGTGCCAGCAGGCAAGGGCTTGTCGCGGGGGGACAAGAGACCCAGTACTTC. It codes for CASRQGLVAGGQETQYF.

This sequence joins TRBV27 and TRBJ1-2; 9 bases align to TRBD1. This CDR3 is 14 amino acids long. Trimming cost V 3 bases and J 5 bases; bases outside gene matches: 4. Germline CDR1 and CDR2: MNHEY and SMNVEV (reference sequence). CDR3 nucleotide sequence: TGTGCCAGCAGTTTCTCGGACAGGGGATATGGCTACACCTTC. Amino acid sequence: CASSFSDRGYGYTF.

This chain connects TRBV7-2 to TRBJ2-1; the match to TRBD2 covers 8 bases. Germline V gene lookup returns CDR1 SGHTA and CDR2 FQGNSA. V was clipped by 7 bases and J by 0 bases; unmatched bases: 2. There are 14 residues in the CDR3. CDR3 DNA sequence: TGTGCCAGCAAGAGCGGGGGCTCCTACAATGAGCAGTTCTTC. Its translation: CASKSGGSYNEQFF.